The clone carrying this T cell receptor (beta chain) was seen many times. Its target is not known. Trimming removed 0 bases at V and 10 bases at J, with 16 bases between. The CDR3 totals 14 residues. The sample is drawn from a study of T cell repertoires in cytomegalovirus infection. On the study more broadly: Both CMV infection and a matching HLA type were indicated by public TCR beta signatures. Study-wide findings and caveats: Ex vivo, HLA-C-restricted CMV-specific TCR beta clonotypes prevailed over the rest of the response. Totalled public TCR beta family frequency picked out people who carried CMV plus the relevant HLA.

Each CDR3 protein is one row after TCRdb ran MiXCR on the reads. This table has roughly 230,000 distinct CDR3 sequences, approximately 7% appearing once. The specimen sequenced was PBMCs. The TCR originated in a human donor in good health (CMV status not recorded). Some clones in this sample may be carry-over from other donors' samples. The rearrangement uses TRBV12-3 or TRBV12-4 and TRBJ2-7; D may match TRBD1 or TRBD2 (5 bases each). In DNA form, the CDR3 reads TGTGCCAGCAGTTTAGCGCTTGGGGCCGGGGCCCAGTACTTC. Amino acids: CASSLALGAGAQYF.